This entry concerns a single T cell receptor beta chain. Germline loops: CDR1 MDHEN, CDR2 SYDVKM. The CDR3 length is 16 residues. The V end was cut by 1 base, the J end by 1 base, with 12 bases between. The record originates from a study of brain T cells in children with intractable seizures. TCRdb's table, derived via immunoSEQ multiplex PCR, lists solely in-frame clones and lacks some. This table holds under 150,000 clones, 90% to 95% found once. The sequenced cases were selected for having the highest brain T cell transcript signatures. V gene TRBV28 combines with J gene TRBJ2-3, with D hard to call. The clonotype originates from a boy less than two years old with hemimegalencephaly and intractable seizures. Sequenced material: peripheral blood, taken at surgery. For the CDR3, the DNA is TGTGCCAGCAGTTTATTGGGGTCCTTACGCACAGATACGCAGTATTTT. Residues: CASSLLGSLRTDTQYF.